The rows below give T cell receptor beta chains drawn from one sample of a study of T-cell reconstitution after alpha-beta-depleted transplantation in children. TCRdb reanalysed the PCR reads using MiXCR and keeps one entry per CDR3 protein. This sample has about 640,000 distinct CDR3 sequences; approximately 17% occur once, and the top ten carry around 0.96%. Material: PBMCs from the stem cell graft donor, obtained from the stem cell graft. These TCRs come from a human donor who donated a stem cell graft to a child with acute myeloid leukemia. The CDR3 runs from the conserved cysteine through the conserved F or W. The D gene is left open where the match is weak. Clone size is not always given. Where it is, it says once, few, many or a class for expanded clones.

size | D | J | V | DNA | CDR3
many | TRBD1 | TRBJ2-1 | TRBV20-1 | TGCAGTGCTAAGCGACAGGGGGCCTACAATGAGCAGTTCTTC | CSAKRQGAYNEQFF
many | TRBD1 | TRBJ2-1 | TRBV7-2 | TGTGCCAGCAGCTTAGAACAGGGGTTATTGGGGCAGTTCTTC | CASSLEQGLLGQFF
. | . | TRBJ1-1 | TRBV27 | TGTGCCAGCTGGTTGGGGTTGAACACTGAAGCTTTCTTT | CASWLGLNTEAFF
. | TRBD1 | TRBJ2-4 | TRBV7-9 | TGTGCCAGCAGCTGGCCCCGGGACAGAAACATTCAGTACTTC | CASSWPRDRNIQYF
many | . | TRBJ1-6 | TRBV20-1 | TGCAGTGTTAGGCGGGGTGGGTGGGGTAATTCACCCCTCCACTTT | CSVRRGGWGNSPLHF
few | TRBD1 | TRBJ1-2 | TRBV7-9 | TGTGCCAGCAGCGTACGACAGGGAGACTACACCTTC | CASSVRQGDYTF
few | . | TRBJ1-4 | TRBV20-1 | TGCAGTGCTACCCGGGGAGATGGCGAAAAACTGTTTTTT | CSATRGDGEKLFF
. | . | TRBJ1-1 | TRBV4-1 | TGCGCCAGCAGCCAAGACGGGCAGAACACTGAAGCTTTCTTT | CASSQDGQNTEAFF
many | . | TRBJ1-5 | TRBV12-3/TRBV12-4 | TGTGCCAGCAGGGACAAGCTGGCCAATCAGCCCCAGCATTTT | CASRDKLANQPQHF
. | . | TRBJ1-1 | TRBV7-2 | TGTGCCAGCAGCTCGGGGGGGCAGACTGAAGCTTTCTTT | CASSSGGQTEAFF
many | . | TRBJ2-5 | TRBV29-1 | TGCAGCGTGAGGAAGGGCCAAGAGACCCAGTACTTC | CSVRKGQETQYF
many | . | TRBJ1-1 | TRBV5-1 | TGCGCCAGCAGCCCAGTCGGGATGAACACTGAAGCTTTCTTT | CASSPVGMNTEAFF
many | . | TRBJ1-6 | TRBV20-1 | TGCAGTGCTAGAGATCACGGCAGGGATTCACCCCTCCACTTT | CSARDHGRDSPLHF
many | . | TRBJ2-5 | TRBV12-3/TRBV12-4 | TGTGCCAGCAGGTCAAGCGAGGCTTTCGAGACCCAGTACTTC | CASRSSEAFETQYF
. | . | TRBJ1-1 | TRBV12-3/TRBV12-4 | TGTGCCAGCAGCACCAGGGGTAACACTGAAGCTTTCTTT | CASSTRGNTEAFF
. | . | TRBJ1-1 | TRBV6-5 | TGTGCCAGCAGTTATAACAGCCCGAACACTGAAGCTTTCTTT | CASSYNSPNTEAFF
. | . | TRBJ1-1 | TRBV4-1 | TGCGCCAGCAGCCAACCGGACGGCTACACTGAAGCTTTCTTT | CASSQPDGYTEAFF
many | . | TRBJ2-1 | TRBV20-1 | TGCAGTGCTAGTATGGGGGGCCTCTGGAATGAGCAGTTCTTC | CSASMGGLWNEQFF
. | . | TRBJ2-2 | TRBV9 | TGTGCCAGCAGCGTAGAGGAGGGGCAGAAGAACACCGGGGAGCTGTTTTTT | CASSVEEGQKNTGELFF
many | . | TRBJ1-6 | TRBV11-2 | TGTGCCAGCAGCCTGATTGAGTATTCACCCCTCCACTTT | CASSLIEYSPLHF
. | TRBD2 | TRBJ2-7 | TRBV13 | TGTGCCAGCAGCTCCCGAGCTAGCGGGGGGTTCTACGAGCAGTACTTC | CASSSRASGGFYEQYF
many | . | TRBJ2-1 | TRBV19 | TGTGCCAGTAGGGTACAGGAGACCTACAATGAGCAGTTCTTC | CASRVQETYNEQFF
few | . | TRBJ2-3 | TRBV25-1 | TGTGCCAGCGTAGTCGGGCTAGGGGGCACAGATACGCAGTATTTT | CASVVGLGGTDTQYF
. | . | TRBJ1-1 | TRBV12-3/TRBV12-4 | TGTGCCAGCAGTCCGCTGGACGGTAACACTGAAGCTTTCTTT | CASSPLDGNTEAFF
many | . | TRBJ2-3 | TRBV7-9 | TGTGCCAGCAGCTCCGGGGACTTCTCCACAGATACGCAGTATTTT | CASSSGDFSTDTQYF
many | . | TRBJ1-6 | TRBV7-2 | TGTGCCAGCAGCTTAGTCCGCTCCTATAATTCACCCCTCCACTTT | CASSLVRSYNSPLHF
few | . | TRBJ2-1 | TRBV29-1 | TGCAGCGTTGCCCTAGCACACTCCAATGAGCAGTTCTTC | CSVALAHSNEQFF
. | . | TRBJ2-5 | TRBV30 | TGTGCCTGGAGTGTACGCAGGGAAGAGACCCAGTACTTC | CAWSVRREETQYF
many | . | TRBJ2-1 | TRBV12-3/TRBV12-4 | TGTGCCAGCAGTGGAAGGAGGAGTCAGTACAATGAGCAGTTCTTC | CASSGRRSQYNEQFF
few | . | TRBJ2-1 | TRBV6-2/TRBV6-3 | TGTGCCAGCAGTGATACGCACGGGCGGGGGCCGAATGAGCAGTTCTTC | CASSDTHGRGPNEQFF
. | . | TRBJ1-6 | TRBV7-9 | TGTGCCAGCAGCCCATGGACCTCCGGCGGTTCACCCCTCCACTTT | CASSPWTSGGSPLHF
many | . | TRBJ2-5 | TRBV12-3/TRBV12-4 | TGTGCCAGCAGTCGCGGCGGGGCTAACCAAGAGACCCAGTACTTC | CASSRGGANQETQYF
. | TRBD2 | TRBJ2-7 | TRBV7-2 | TGTGCCAGCAGCTCGCAAAATCTAGGACTAGGCTCCTACGAGCAGTACTTC | CASSSQNLGLGSYEQYF
. | . | TRBJ2-2 | TRBV20-1 | TGCAGTGCTCCACAGGGAGCCGGGGAGCTGTTTTTT | CSAPQGAGELFF
many | . | TRBJ1-6 | TRBV5-1 | TGCGCCAGCAGCAACACTGCGGGGCCGAATTCACCCCTCCACTTT | CASSNTAGPNSPLHF
. | . | TRBJ2-2 | TRBV4-3 | TGCGCCAGCAGCCAAGATCCACCGGGGGGCAGTGCCGCCGGGGAGCTGTTTTTT | CASSQDPPGGSAAGELFF
. | . | TRBJ1-1 | TRBV7-9 | TGTGCCAGCAGCACCAGATCAGGGACTGAAGCTTTCTTT | CASSTRSGTEAFF
. | . | TRBJ1-3 | TRBV7-9 | TGTGCCAGCAGCTCCGTCGAGGATTCAGGAAACACCATATATTTT | CASSSVEDSGNTIYF
many | . | TRBJ2-4 | TRBV20-1 | TGCAGTGCTAGAGATCATCGCAGCTTGCTAGCCAAAAACATTCAGTACTTC | CSARDHRSLLAKNIQYF
many | . | TRBJ2-2 | TRBV29-1 | TGCAGCGTTGAAAACGGCGGGGAGCTGTTTTTT | CSVENGGELFF
many | . | TRBJ2-3 | TRBV20-1 | TGCAGCACGAACCGCGGGGAGCAGTTCACAGATACGCAGTATTTT | CSTNRGEQFTDTQYF
few | . | TRBJ1-4 | TRBV10-3 | TGTGCCATCAGCCTGACCGAAAATAATGAAAAACTGTTTTTT | CAISLTENNEKLFF
. | . | TRBJ1-5 | TRBV4-2 | TGTGCCAGCAGCCAAGCGACAGACGGCAATCAGCCCCAGCATTTT | CASSQATDGNQPQHF
many | . | TRBJ2-5 | TRBV4-3 | TGCGCCAGCAGCCAAGATTACGGGGAGACCCAGTACTTC | CASSQDYGETQYF
few | TRBD2 | TRBJ2-5 | TRBV11-2 | TGTGCCAGCAGCTTGACTAGCGGGGGGGCCGGGGGTTTTGTGACCCAGTACTTC | CASSLTSGGAGGFVTQYF
. | TRBD2 | TRBJ2-3 | TRBV20-1 | TGCAGTGCTAGTTGGAGCGGGGGGACCAGCACAGATACGCAGTATTTT | CSASWSGGTSTDTQYF